The 22 T cell receptor beta chains given below trace back to one sample, sequenced in a study of CD8+ T cells in alopecia areata. RNA was extracted and reverse transcribed into cDNA as the sequencing template. Assay used: immunoSEQ multiplex PCR; TCRdb lists only in-frame clones, some missing. The table records 170,000 or so clones, about 63% of them present only once. The source material was CD4+ T cells sorted from blood, sampled at week 0. The receptors were sampled from a human donor with alopecia areata.

This clone showed up just a few times. The V gene is TRBV7-3, the J gene TRBJ2-2, with D possibly matching TRBD2 (5 bases). V lost 2 bases and J lost 9, with 10 bases in between. CDR3 length equals 13 residues. Germline V gene sequence: CDR1 SGHTA, CDR2 FQGTGA. CDR3 amino acids: CASSLVYGRELFF. Written as DNA, the CDR3 is TGTGCCAGCAGCTTAGTCTACGGGAGGGAGCTGTTTTTT. Supplemented by reference TRBV7-3 and TRBJ2-2, the full variable domain reads GAGVSQTPSNKVTEKGKYVELRCDPISGHTALYWYRQSLGQGPEFLIYFQGTGAADDSGLPNDRFFAVRPEGSVSTLKIQRTERGDSAVYLCASSLVYGRELFFGEGSRLTVL.

This clone was recorded a few times. Other DNA sequences in the sample encode the same CDR3. The gene calls are TRBV5-1 and TRBJ2-5; D ambiguous. V dropped 0 bases and J dropped 1 base, with 4 bases sitting between them. Germline CDR1 reads SGHRS; CDR2 reads YFSETQ. The CDR3 runs 13 residues. In DNA, the CDR3 is TGCGCCAGCAGCTTGGGGGGCCAAGAGACCCAGTACTTC. Translating gives CASSLGGQETQYF.

The DNA for the CDR3 is TGCAGCGCCAGGCGGGGGGACTACGAGCAGTACTTC. As protein: CSARRGDYEQYF. The chain carries TRBV29-1 and TRBJ2-7; TRBD2 aligns across 8 bases. The trim removed 7 bases at V and 3 bases at J, leaving 5 bases unmatched. The germline V gene encodes CDR1 SQVTM and CDR2 ANQGSEA. The CDR3 is 12 amino acids.

The chain uses TRBV29-1 and TRBJ2-1; TRBD1 matches at 8 bases. CDR1 is SQVTM and CDR2 is ANQGSEA in the germline V gene. The CDR3 has 16 amino acids. Trimming took 7 bases from V and 5 from J; bases not matched to a gene: 16. CDR3 protein: CSGGTGASYHHNEQFF. The CDR3 nucleotides read TGCAGCGGGGGGACAGGAGCCTCCTATCACCACAATGAGCAGTTCTTC.

The rearrangement uses TRBV7-9 and TRBJ1-6; D is perhaps TRBD1 (6 bases). The CDR3 has 15 residues. Between the trimmed V and J ends, which lost 5 bases and 7 bases, there was a span of 15 bases. Germline-derived CDR1 and CDR2 are SEHNR and FQNEAQ (reference sequence). The CDR3, as DNA: TGTGCCAGCAGCGAAAGGGCAGGGGCAAATTCACCCCTCCACTTT. It yields the protein CASSERAGANSPLHF.

This chain joins TRBV20-1 and TRBJ2-7; tentative D call: TRBD2 (5 bases). This CDR3 is 11 amino acids long. Trimming removed 6 bases at V and 1 base at J, with 7 bases between. The germline V gene encodes CDR1 DFQATT and CDR2 SNEGSKA (reference sequence). CDR3 in DNA: TGCAGTGCCGAGCGGTCCTACGAGCAGTACTTC. The encoded protein is CSAERSYEQYF.

V is TRBV2 and J is TRBJ1-1; D gene uncertain. V was clipped by 3 bases and J by 3 bases, with 8 bases between them. This CDR3 has 13 amino acids. The germline CDR1 and CDR2 sequences are SNHLY and FYNNEI. This CDR3 is CASSDIRDTEAFF. CDR3 DNA sequence: TGTGCCAGCAGTGATATCCGTGACACTGAAGCTTTCTTT.

The chain carries TRBV27 and TRBJ2-2; 7 bases fit TRBD1. Trimming at V came to 3 bases and at J to 4 bases, leaving 8 bases not matched to a gene. The CDR3 covers 16 residues. The germline V gene has CDR1 MNHEY and CDR2 SMNVEV (reference sequence). The CDR3 region is CASSLIFGQVTGELFF. The CDR3 DNA reads TGTGCCAGCAGTTTGATTTTCGGACAGGTCACCGGGGAGCTGTTTTTT.

The DNA for the CDR3 is TGTGCCAGCAGTGGGTGGGGTGGTAATTCACCCCTCCACTTT. Encoded protein: CASSGWGGNSPLHF. The chain links TRBV2 to TRBJ1-6; no firm D call. Deletions cut 4 bases from V and 6 bases from J, with 10 bases between. Looked up from germline, CDR1 is SNHLY and CDR2 is FYNNEI. This CDR3 is built from 14 residues.

This clone turned up a few times. Written as DNA, the CDR3 is TGTGCCATCACCAGGACTAGCGGGGGGGCCGGTGTAAATGAGCAGTTCTTC. Translated: CAITRTSGGAGVNEQFF. This chain joins TRBV10-3 and TRBJ2-1; the match to TRBD2 covers 15 bases. Trimming cost V 7 bases and J 7 bases; bases outside gene matches: 11. Germline loops: CDR1 ENHRY, CDR2 SYGVKD. This CDR3 spans 17 amino acids.

The chain combines TRBV30 with TRBJ2-5; tentatively, D is TRBD2 (5 bases). The CDR3 sequence is 14 residues long. Germline V gene sequence: CDR1 GTSNPN, CDR2 SVGIG (reference sequence). The CDR3 is CARSGEPARETQYF. The CDR3 DNA sequence: TGTGCTCGGAGTGGGGAGCCGGCCCGAGAGACCCAGTACTTC.

V usage is TRBV6-5 and J usage is TRBJ1-3; D gene ambiguous. Per the germline V gene, CDR1 is MNHEY and CDR2 is SVGAGI. CDR3 length: 16 amino acids. Trimming pared 0 bases from V and 1 base from J, leaving 10 bases between. As DNA, the CDR3 is TGTGCCAGCAGTTACTCTGGGCGATTATCTGGAAACACCATATATTTT. Amino acid sequence: CASSYSGRLSGNTIYF.

The gene calls are TRBV5-1 and TRBJ2-3; tentatively, D is TRBD1 or TRBD2 (5 bases each). V lost 3 bases and J 0 bases, leaving 5 bases between the germline ends. CDR1 SGHRS and CDR2 YFSETQ come from the germline V gene. CDR3 length equals 13 residues. CDR3 sequence: CASSWDSTDTQYF. As DNA, the CDR3 is TGCGCCAGCAGCTGGGACAGCACAGATACGCAGTATTTT.

As to this clone: This sample includes further DNA sequences coding for the same CDR3. The rearrangement links TRBV9 to TRBJ1-5; D is possibly TRBD1 (5 bases). With 4 bases removed from V and 1 base from J, the gap between germline ends came to 6 bases. Looked up from germline, CDR1 is SGDLS and CDR2 is YYNGEE. The CDR3 runs 13 residues. This chain's CDR3 is CASSRDSNQPQHF. CDR3 nucleotides: TGTGCCAGCAGCCGGGACAGCAATCAGCCCCAGCATTTT.

The chain uses TRBV29-1 and TRBJ1-3; tentatively, D is TRBD1 (6 bases). CDR1 and CDR2 from the germline V gene are SQVTM and ANQGSEA. V was pared by 7 bases and J by 0 bases, with 13 bases between. CDR3 length equals 14 residues. The CDR3 sequence is CSASQGNSGNTIYF. In DNA, the CDR3 is TGCAGCGCATCACAGGGAAACTCTGGAAACACCATATATTTT.

This clone appeared a single time. The chain has TRBV29-1 and TRBJ2-7; 10 nucleotides line up with TRBD1. With V trimmed by 1 base and J by 4 bases, 7 bases remained unmatched. The germline V gene has CDR1 SQVTM and CDR2 ANQGSEA. There are 15 residues in the CDR3. The CDR3 region is CSVEGPGQGMYEQYF. The CDR3 nucleotides read TGCAGCGTTGAAGGGCCGGGACAGGGGATGTACGAGCAGTACTTC.

The gene calls are TRBV18 and TRBJ1-2; no clear D. V shed 6 bases and J shed 4 bases, with 12 bases lying between them. Germline V gene lookup returns CDR1 KGHSH and CDR2 LQKENI. The CDR3 totals 13 residues. The CDR3 sequence is CASSPGGSYGYTF. The CDR3 coding sequence is TGTGCCAGCTCTCCCGGCGGGAGCTATGGCTACACCTTC.

The genes are TRBV4-1 and TRBJ2-5; no clear D. Germline loops: CDR1 MGHRA, CDR2 YSYEKL. V shed 0 bases and J shed 5 bases, with 7 bases lying between them. CDR3 size: 13 residues. The DNA for the CDR3 is TGCGCCAGCAGCCAAGAAGGGCGGGAGACCCAGTACTTC. Translated: CASSQEGRETQYF.

This chain connects TRBV2 to TRBJ2-1, with D possibly TRBD1 on 6 matching bases. V gave up 3 bases and J gave up 4 bases, with 13 bases separating them. CDR1 and CDR2 (germline): SNHLY, FYNNEI. The CDR3 runs to 15 residues. CDR3 coding DNA: TGTGCCAGCAGTGAGGGACATCTACTATACAATGAGCAGTTCTTC. Translated: CASSEGHLLYNEQFF.

As for this clone: Different DNA sequences within this sample yield the same CDR3. The chain couples TRBV5-1 to TRBJ1-2, with D possibly matching TRBD1 (5 bases). CDR1 is SGHRS and CDR2 is YFSETQ in the germline V gene. The CDR3 runs 15 residues. Trimming left V 0 bases short and J 3 bases short, with 12 bases between. The CDR3 protein is CASSLAGGRDYGYTF. CDR3 in DNA: TGCGCCAGCAGCTTGGCGGGGGGAAGGGACTATGGCTACACCTTC. Based on the CDR3 plus reference TRBV5-1 and TRBJ1-2, the full variable domain is KAGVTQTPRYLIKTRGQQVTLSCSPISGHRSVSWYQQTPGQGLQFLFEYFSETQRNKGNFPGRFSGRQFSNSRSEMNVSTLELGDSALYLCASSLAGGRDYGYTFGSGTRLTVV.

The chain links TRBV5-1 to TRBJ2-5; D perhaps matches TRBD2 (6 bases). V shed 3 bases and J shed 4 bases, with 16 bases lying between them. There are 15 residues in the CDR3. The V gene's germline CDR1 is SGHRS and CDR2 YFSETQ. The CDR3 DNA reads TGCGCCAGCAGCTCGGCGGGGCCCGCTGGAGAGACCCAGTACTTC. Amino acid sequence: CASSSAGPAGETQYF.

The V call is TRBV7-2, the J call TRBJ2-4, with D tentatively TRBD2 (6 bases). This CDR3 region has 14 residues. Germline CDR1 reads SGHTA; CDR2 reads FQGNSA. V was trimmed by 4 bases and J by 2 bases, leaving 9 bases between them. The CDR3 sequence: CASSSRDSKNIQYF. CDR3 sequence (DNA): TGTGCCAGCAGCTCCCGGGACTCCAAAAACATTCAGTACTTC. The full variable domain, completed using reference TRBV7-2 and TRBJ2-4, is GAGVSQSPSNKVTEKGKDVELRCDPISGHTALYWYRQSLGQGLEFLIYFQGNSAPDKSGLPSDRFSAERTGGSVSTLTIQRTQQEDSAVYLCASSSRDSKNIQYFGAGTRLSVL.